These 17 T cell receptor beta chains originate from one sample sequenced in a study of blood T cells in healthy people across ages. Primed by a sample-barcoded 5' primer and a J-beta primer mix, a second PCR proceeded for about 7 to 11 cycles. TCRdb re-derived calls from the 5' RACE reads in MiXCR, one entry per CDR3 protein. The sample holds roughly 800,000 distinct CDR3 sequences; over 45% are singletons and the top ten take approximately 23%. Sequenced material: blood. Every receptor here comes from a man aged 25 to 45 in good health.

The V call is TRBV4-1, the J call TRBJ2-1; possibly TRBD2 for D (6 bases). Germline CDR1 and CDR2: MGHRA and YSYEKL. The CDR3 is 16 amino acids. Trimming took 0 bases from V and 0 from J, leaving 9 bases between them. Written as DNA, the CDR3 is TGCGCCAGCAGCCAAGAGGGACTCGGCTCCTACAATGAGCAGTTCTTC. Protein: CASSQEGLGSYNEQFF.

The chain's CDR3 is CASSNRIGRADTQYF. CDR3 DNA sequence: TGTGCCAGCAGTAATCGCATTGGGAGGGCAGATACGCAGTATTTT. The rearrangement links TRBV12-3 or TRBV12-4 to TRBJ2-3; TRBD2 matches 7 bases. This CDR3 is 15 amino acids long. With V trimmed by 5 bases and J by 4 bases, 9 bases remained unmatched.

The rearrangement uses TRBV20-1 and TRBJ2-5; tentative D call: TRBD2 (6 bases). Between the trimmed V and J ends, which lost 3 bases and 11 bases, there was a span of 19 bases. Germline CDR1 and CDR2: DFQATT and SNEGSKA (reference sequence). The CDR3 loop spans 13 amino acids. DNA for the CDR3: TGCAGTGCTAGCTGGGACTTATACAATGAGCAGTACTTC. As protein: CSASWDLYNEQYF.

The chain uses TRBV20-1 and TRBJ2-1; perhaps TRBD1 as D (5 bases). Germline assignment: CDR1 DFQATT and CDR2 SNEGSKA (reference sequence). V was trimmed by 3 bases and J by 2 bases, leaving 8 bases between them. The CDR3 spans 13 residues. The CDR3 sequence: CSASSDTYNEQFF. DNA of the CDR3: TGCAGTGCTAGTTCGGACACCTACAATGAGCAGTTCTTC.

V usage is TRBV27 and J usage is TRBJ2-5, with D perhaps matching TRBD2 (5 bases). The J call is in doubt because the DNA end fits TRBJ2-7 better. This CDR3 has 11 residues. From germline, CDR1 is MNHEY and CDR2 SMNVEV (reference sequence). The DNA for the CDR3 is TGTGCCAGCAGAACCCGGGGCGAGCAGTACTTC. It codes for CASRTRGEQYF.

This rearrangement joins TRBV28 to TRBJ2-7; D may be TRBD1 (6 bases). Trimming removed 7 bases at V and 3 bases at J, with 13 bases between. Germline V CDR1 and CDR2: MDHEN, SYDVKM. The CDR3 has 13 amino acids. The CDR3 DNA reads TGTGCCAGCAAGGGGCCGACAGGCTACGAGCAGTACTTC. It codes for CASKGPTGYEQYF.

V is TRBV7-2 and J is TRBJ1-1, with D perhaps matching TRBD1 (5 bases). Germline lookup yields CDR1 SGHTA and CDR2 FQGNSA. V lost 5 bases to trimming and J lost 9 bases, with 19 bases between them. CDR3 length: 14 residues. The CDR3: CASSQNGGGEQAFF. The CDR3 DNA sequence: TGTGCCAGCAGCCAAAACGGCGGGGGGGAACAAGCTTTCTTT.

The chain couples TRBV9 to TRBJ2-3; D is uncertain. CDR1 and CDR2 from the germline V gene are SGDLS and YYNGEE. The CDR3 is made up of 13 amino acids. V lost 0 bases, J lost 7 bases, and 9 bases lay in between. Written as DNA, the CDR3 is TGTGCCAGCAGCGTAGAGGTCCCCAATACGCAGTATTTT. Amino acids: CASSVEVPNTQYF.

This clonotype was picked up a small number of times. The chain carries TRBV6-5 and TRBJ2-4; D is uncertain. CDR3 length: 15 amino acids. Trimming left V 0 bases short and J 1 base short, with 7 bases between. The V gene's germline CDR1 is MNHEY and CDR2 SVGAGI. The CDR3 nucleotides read TGTGCCAGCAGTTACTCTTACTCGGCCAAAAACATTCAGTACTTC. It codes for CASSYSYSAKNIQYF.

The CDR3 region is CASSQGPGQGEDEQFF. In DNA, the CDR3 is TGCGCCAGCAGCCAAGGACCGGGACAGGGGGAAGATGAGCAGTTCTTC. The V gene is TRBV4-3, the J gene TRBJ2-1; 11 nucleotides line up with TRBD1. This CDR3 contains 16 residues. The trim removed 1 base at V and 8 bases at J, leaving 7 bases unmatched. The germline CDR1 and CDR2 sequences are LGHNA and YSLEER.

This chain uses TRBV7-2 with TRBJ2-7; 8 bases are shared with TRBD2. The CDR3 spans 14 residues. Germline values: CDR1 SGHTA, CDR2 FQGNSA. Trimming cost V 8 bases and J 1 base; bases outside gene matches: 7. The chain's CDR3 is CASREGQASYEQYF. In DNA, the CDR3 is TGTGCCAGCCGGGAGGGCCAAGCTTCCTACGAGCAGTACTTC.

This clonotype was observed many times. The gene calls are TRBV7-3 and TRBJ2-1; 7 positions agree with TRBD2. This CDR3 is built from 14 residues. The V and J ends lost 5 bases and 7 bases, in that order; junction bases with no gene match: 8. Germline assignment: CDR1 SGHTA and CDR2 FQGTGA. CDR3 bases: TGTGCCAGCAGCACCCTGACTAGCATTAATGAGCAGTTCTTC. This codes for CASSTLTSINEQFF.

The CDR3 reads CASSANRDSKNIQYF. CDR3 coding DNA: TGTGCCAGCAGCGCAAACAGGGACTCCAAAAACATTCAGTACTTC. The chain joins TRBV9 to TRBJ2-4, with D perhaps given as TRBD1 or TRBD2 (6 bases each). Germline CDR1 and CDR2: SGDLS and YYNGEE. This CDR3 has 15 amino acids. Trimming shortened V by 3 bases and J by 2 bases, and 12 bases separated the two germline ends.

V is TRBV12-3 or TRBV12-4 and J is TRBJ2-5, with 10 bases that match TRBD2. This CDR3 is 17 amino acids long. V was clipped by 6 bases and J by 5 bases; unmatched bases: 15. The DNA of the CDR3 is TGTGCCAGCAGCCCATCCCCCCTAGCGGGAGCTGAGGAGACCCAGTACTTC. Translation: CASSPSPLAGAEETQYF.

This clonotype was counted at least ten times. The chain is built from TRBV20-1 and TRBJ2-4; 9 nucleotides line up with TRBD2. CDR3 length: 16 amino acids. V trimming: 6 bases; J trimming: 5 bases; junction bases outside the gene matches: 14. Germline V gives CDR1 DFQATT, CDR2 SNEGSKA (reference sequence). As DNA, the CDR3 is TGCAGTGCCCCGCCCCTGAATAGCGGGAGCCAAAACATTCAGTACTTC. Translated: CSAPPLNSGSQNIQYF.

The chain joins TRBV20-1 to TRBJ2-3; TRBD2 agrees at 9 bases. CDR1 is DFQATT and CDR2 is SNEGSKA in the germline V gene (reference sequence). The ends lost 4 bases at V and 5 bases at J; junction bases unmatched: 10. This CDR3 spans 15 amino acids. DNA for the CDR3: TGCAGTGCTACCCAGACTAGCGGAAAGGGAGATACGCAGTATTTT. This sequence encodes CSATQTSGKGDTQYF.

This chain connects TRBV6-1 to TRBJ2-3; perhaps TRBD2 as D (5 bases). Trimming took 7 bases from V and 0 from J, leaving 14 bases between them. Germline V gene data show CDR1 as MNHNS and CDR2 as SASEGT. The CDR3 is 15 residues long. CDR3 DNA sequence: TGTGCCAGCACCACGACACTAGTCAGCACAGATACGCAGTATTTT. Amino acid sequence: CASTTTLVSTDTQYF.